This is a list of T cell receptor beta chains from one sample in a study of naive CD8 T cells in extremely preterm neonates. Clones were sequenced by immunoSEQ multiplex PCR, and TCRdb holds only the in-frame ones, with some missing. The profile covers about 7,000 clones, with 95% to 98% appearing a single time and roughly 0.36% taken by the ten largest. Source material: naive CD8+ T cells from blood. The source is a human donor in good health. Each CDR3 is given with its conserved first and last residue.

V: TRBV4-1
J: TRBJ1-5
CDR3: CASSQDEGDPANQPQHF

V: TRBV30
J: TRBJ2-2
CDR3: CAWRANTGELFF

V: TRBV19
J: TRBJ1-1
CDR3: CASSIGQANAEAFF

V: TRBV4-3
J: TRBJ2-1
CDR3: CASSQDAGINEQFF

V: TRBV5-1
J: TRBJ2-7
CDR3: CASSLGGLAGSYEQYF

V: TRBV28
J: TRBJ2-5
CDR3: CASSKMTGASKETQYF

V: TRBV9
J: TRBJ1-2
CDR3: CASSAVEVGYTF

V: TRBV9
J: TRBJ2-3
CDR3: CASSVDLAGLTDTQYF

V: TRBV6-5
J: TRBJ2-7
CDR3: CASSYSSGGRSYEQYF

V: TRBV4-2
J: TRBJ2-7
CDR3: CASSQGVGQGYEQYF

V: TRBV2
J: TRBJ2-7
CDR3: CASRAAGTGAYEQYF

V: TRBV6-6
J: TRBJ2-1
CDR3: CASSPGTYNEQFF

V: TRBV6-1
J: TRBJ1-2
CDR3: CASSEFGTGAIYGYTF

V: TRBV28
J: .
CDR3: CASSPGLSYEQYF

V: TRBV2
J: TRBJ1-2
CDR3: CASTMGRGYTF

V: TRBV19
J: TRBJ2-2
CDR3: CASSTLPGGKTGELFF